This TCR beta chain originates from a study of human T cells and chemical hapten exposure. TCRdb used MiXCR to reprocess the 5' RACE reads, holding one entry per CDR3 protein. The table has 130,000 or so distinct CDR3 sequences, 4.1% seen once. The authors extracted total RNA from unfractionated whole blood. The ends lost 6 bases at V and 4 bases at J; junction bases unmatched: 2. This CDR3 comprises 13 residues. Germline V CDR1 and CDR2: MNHNY, SVGAGI (reference sequence). This clonotype was recorded many times. The rearrangement uses TRBV6-6 and TRBJ1-1; 10 bases are shared with TRBD1. The TCR was taken from a female donor in good health. The CDR3 nucleotides are TGTGCCAGCAGGGGACAGGGGATCACTGAAGCTTTCTTT. Translated, it gives CASRGQGITEAFF.